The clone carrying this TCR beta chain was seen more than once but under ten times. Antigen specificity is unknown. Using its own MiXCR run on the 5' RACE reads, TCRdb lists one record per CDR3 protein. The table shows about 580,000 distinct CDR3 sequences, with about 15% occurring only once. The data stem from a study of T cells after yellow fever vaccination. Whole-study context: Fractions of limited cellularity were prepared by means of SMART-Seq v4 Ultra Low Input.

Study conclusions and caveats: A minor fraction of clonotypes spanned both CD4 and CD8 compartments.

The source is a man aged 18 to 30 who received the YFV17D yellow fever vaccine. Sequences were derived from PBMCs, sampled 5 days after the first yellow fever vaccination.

The CDR3 bases are TGCGCCAGCAGCCCCTGGACAGGGAGTAACAACGAGCAGTACTTC. Amino acid sequence: CASSPWTGSNNEQYF. The chain links TRBV5-1 to TRBJ2-7; TRBD1 matches 8 bases. CDR1 is SGHRS and CDR2 is YFSETQ in the germline V gene. V was clipped by 4 bases and J by 5 bases; unmatched bases: 11. The CDR3 contains 15 residues.